One sample yielded the 9 T cell receptor beta chains listed below, sequenced in a study of Graves' ophthalmopathy and Graves' hyperthyroidism. RNA served as the template for amplifying TCR beta CDR3 regions. The first round was an RT-PCR with HTBI primers, and the second round was a multiplex PCR. TCRdb reprocessed the multiplex PCR reads with MiXCR, giving one entry per CDR3 protein. The repertoire holds under 200,000 distinct CDR3 sequences, with more than 30% as singletons. The sequencing sample was made of peripheral blood. The receptors shown here come from a woman aged 40-49 years with Graves' ophthalmopathy.

In its sample, this clonotype was seen once. The chain has TRBV19 and TRBJ2-7; perhaps TRBD2 as D (5 bases). The CDR3 covers 14 residues. Germline V gene sequence: CDR1 LNHDA, CDR2 SQIVND (reference sequence). V lost 2 bases to trimming and J lost 3 bases, with 11 bases between them. The DNA for the CDR3 is TGTGCCAGTAGTATATCGCGGAGCGGCTACGAGCAGTACTTC. Encoded protein: CASSISRSGYEQYF.

This clonotype was counted only a few times. This chain links TRBV12-3 or TRBV12-4 with TRBJ2-5; possible D gene TRBD2, 5 bases. The CDR3 contains 13 residues. With 3 bases removed from V and 5 bases from J, the gap between germline ends came to 10 bases. In nucleotides, the CDR3 is TGTGCCAGCAGTTTGAGTCCGGGGGAGACCCAGTACTTC. Amino acids: CASSLSPGETQYF.

This clonotype was observed at least ten times. The V gene is TRBV12-3 or TRBV12-4, the J gene TRBJ1-3; weak D call: TRBD1 (5 bases). The CDR3 extends over 16 amino acids. Deletions cut 5 bases from V and 2 bases from J, with 16 bases between. The CDR3 protein is CASSTRRAGTGNTIYF. The CDR3 bases are TGTGCCAGCAGTACAAGGCGGGCAGGGACTGGAAACACCATATATTTT.

Ten or more counts support this clonotype. The rearrangement joins TRBV6-1 to TRBJ1-5; 7 bases align to TRBD1. There are 18 residues in the CDR3. Germline V gene sequence: CDR1 MNHNS, CDR2 SASEGT. Trimming at V came to 4 bases and at J to 2 bases, leaving 14 bases not matched to a gene. CDR3: CASSGGIQGLSGNQPQHF. The CDR3 coding sequence is TGTGCCAGCAGTGGGGGGATACAGGGGTTATCGGGCAATCAGCCCCAGCATTTT.

V and J are TRBV12-3 or TRBV12-4 and TRBJ2-1; the D is unclear. This CDR3 region has 14 residues. Trimming shortened V by 4 bases and J by 6 bases, and 13 bases separated the two germline ends. CDR3: CASSWNSPSNEQFF. The CDR3 coding sequence is TGTGCCAGCAGTTGGAACAGCCCATCCAATGAGCAGTTCTTC.

This clonotype showed up many times. The J gene is TRBJ1-2, the V gene TRBV9; D unresolved. This CDR3 contains 14 residues. Deletions cut 1 base from V and 4 bases from J, with 11 bases between. CDR1 is SGDLS and CDR2 is YYNGEE in the germline V gene. The CDR3, as DNA: TGTGCCAGCAGCGTACCCCCGGATTCCTATGGCTACACCTTC. Its protein product is CASSVPPDSYGYTF.

This chain joins TRBV6-1 and TRBJ1-6; possible D gene TRBD1, 6 bases. This CDR3 has 14 amino acids. V was clipped by 7 bases and J by 7 bases, with 14 bases between them. Germline CDR1 reads MNHNS; CDR2 reads SASEGT. CDR3 amino acids: CASTPTGKNSPLHF. DNA for the CDR3: TGTGCCAGCACCCCGACAGGAAAGAATTCACCCCTCCACTTT.

This clonotype appeared many times. The chain couples TRBV5-5 to TRBJ1-5, with D unresolved. V gave up 4 bases and J gave up 0 bases, with 8 bases separating them. Germline values: CDR1 SGHKS, CDR2 YYEKEE (reference sequence). The CDR3 is 14 amino acids. CDR3 sequence: CASSLLNSNQPQHF. CDR3 in DNA: TGTGCCAGCAGCCTCCTTAATAGCAATCAGCCCCAGCATTTT.

This clonotype was seen repeatedly, ten times or more. The J gene is TRBJ1-2, the V gene TRBV4-1; D is ambiguous. The V gene's germline CDR1 is MGHRA and CDR2 YSYEKL. The CDR3 runs to 14 residues. The V and J ends lost 0 bases and 4 bases respectively, with 9 bases between them. CDR3 loop: CASSQDRGPYGYTF. The CDR3 region has the DNA TGCGCCAGCAGCCAAGATCGGGGTCCCTATGGCTACACCTTC.